This T cell receptor (beta chain) was documented in a study of T cells in Graves' hyperthyroidism and ophthalmopathy. The CDR3 is 17 residues long. From germline, CDR1 is MDHEN and CDR2 SYDVKM. V lost 3 bases to trimming and J lost 2 bases; unmatched junction nucleotides: 11. There were TCR beta CDR3 regions amplified from RNA transcripts. When the TCR CDR3 underwent first-round RT-PCR, the HTBI primer set was used. Each CDR3 protein gets one entry after TCRdb re-called the multiplex PCR reads with MiXCR. Found here are around 350,000 distinct CDR3 sequences, around a sixth of them singletons; the top ten hold approximately 30%. In this sample, this clonotype turned up a few times. Participants, patients aged 18 to 65, had newly diagnosed hyperthyroidism with a duration under 2 months. Clinical symptoms, serum thyroxine and TRAb, thyroid ultrasound and orbital computed tomography were used for the diagnoses. The blood specimen was taken at initial hyperthyroidism diagnosis, before any ophthalmopathy symptoms.

The sample consisted of blood. The chain uses TRBV28 and TRBJ2-3; 7 nucleotides agree with TRBD2. This sequence originates from a woman aged 18-29 years with Graves' hyperthyroidism that later progressed to Graves' ophthalmopathy. The CDR3 sequence: CASSFGESSGFTDTQYF. CDR3 coding DNA: TGTGCCAGCAGTTTTGGTGAGTCTAGCGGATTCACAGATACGCAGTATTTT.